This is a list of T cell receptor beta chains from one sample in a study of identical twins. MiXCR, run by TCRdb on the 5' RACE reads, gives a single entry per CDR3 protein. The sample contains 430,000 or so distinct CDR3 sequences, approximately 25% of which appear only once. This sample was also put to use in a study of T cells expressing NK-cell markers.

Sequences were obtained from CD4+ T cells sorted from blood. Receptors originate from a woman younger than 30 in good health. The CDR3 runs from the conserved cysteine through the conserved F or W. Fields, in order: clone size, D gene, J gene, V gene, CDR3 DNA, CDR3 protein. D genes are given only for firm matches. Not every row has a clone size; where given, it reads once, few, many or a size class.

size: -
D: -
J: TRBJ1-2
V: TRBV12-3/TRBV12-4
DNA: TGTGCCAGCAGCCCGGGTCACCTGTATGGCTACACCTTC
CDR3: CASSPGHLYGYTF

size: -
D: TRBD2
J: TRBJ2-1
V: TRBV28
DNA: TGTGCCAGCAGTCTTCGACTAGCCCCGACTCGTAGATCTGAGCAGTTCTTC
CDR3: CASSLRLAPTRRSEQFF

size: -
D: -
J: TRBJ2-1
V: TRBV12-3/TRBV12-4
DNA: TGTGCCAGCAGTCTTGGGTGGGATGAGCAGTTCTTC
CDR3: CASSLGWDEQFF

size: -
D: TRBD2
J: TRBJ2-7
V: TRBV20-1
DNA: TGCAGTGCTGCCCGGGGACTAGCGGGAATATACGAGCAGTACTTC
CDR3: CSAARGLAGIYEQYF

size: -
D: -
J: TRBJ2-7
V: TRBV20-1
DNA: TGCAGTGAGCTAGGGGTGGAGGGCGAGCAGTACTTC
CDR3: CSELGVEGEQYF

size: few
D: -
J: TRBJ1-5
V: TRBV7-2
DNA: TGTGCCAGCAGCTTAGCGGTCCAGGGAGGACAGCCCCAGCATTTT
CDR3: CASSLAVQGGQPQHF

size: few
D: -
J: TRBJ1-4
V: TRBV6-1
DNA: TGTGCCAGCAGAGGGGGGGGGTATAGGGACGAAAAACTGTTTTTT
CDR3: CASRGGGYRDEKLFF

size: -
D: -
J: TRBJ2-3
V: TRBV9
DNA: TGTGCCAGCAGCGCGGGGAGACGGGGAGATACGCAGTATTTT
CDR3: CASSAGRRGDTQYF

size: few
D: -
J: TRBJ2-7
V: TRBV29-1
DNA: TGCAGCGTTGAAAGGCAGGATCCCTACGAGCAGTACTTC
CDR3: CSVERQDPYEQYF

size: few
D: TRBD2
J: TRBJ2-2
V: TRBV7-8
DNA: TGTGCCAGCAGCCGCGGGGGTCCTAACACCGGGGAGCTGTTTTTT
CDR3: CASSRGGPNTGELFF

size: few
D: -
J: TRBJ2-2
V: TRBV12-3/TRBV12-4
DNA: TGTGCCACAAAAACCAGGTTCCCGGGGGAGCTGTTTTTT
CDR3: CATKTRFPGELFF

size: -
D: -
J: TRBJ1-1
V: TRBV3-1
DNA: TGTGCCAGCAGCTACGGACAATACGCTTTCTTT
CDR3: CASSYGQYAFF

size: -
D: -
J: TRBJ2-5
V: TRBV4-3
DNA: TGCGCCAGCAGCCACCCGGTCGTCAGCGGGGAGACCCAGTACTTC
CDR3: CASSHPVVSGETQYF

size: -
D: -
J: TRBJ1-2
V: TRBV12-3/TRBV12-4
DNA: TGTGCCAGCAGCCCCTCAACAGGCTTCTATGGCTACACCTTC
CDR3: CASSPSTGFYGYTF

size: few
D: TRBD2
J: TRBJ2-1
V: TRBV4-3
DNA: TGCGCCAGCAGCCCCAGGTGGGAGGGTCTGTATGAGCAGTTCTTC
CDR3: CASSPRWEGLYEQFF

size: -
D: TRBD2
J: TRBJ2-5
V: TRBV7-9
DNA: TGTGCCAGCAGCCCCGGGGGGAATGTAGAGACCCAGTACTTC
CDR3: CASSPGGNVETQYF

size: -
D: TRBD1
J: TRBJ1-2
V: TRBV20-1
DNA: TGCAGTGCTACCCCGGGACAGGGGGCGACCTATGGCTACACCTTC
CDR3: CSATPGQGATYGYTF